Listed below are T cell receptor beta chains from one sample, sequenced in a study of ipilimumab plus nivolumab after autologous stem cell transplantation. Libraries were prepared by immunoSEQ multiplex PCR; TCRdb keeps only in-frame clonotypes and omits some of them. The data show fewer than 10,000 clones, 60% to 80% seen once. The source material was PBMCs, sampled in a trial of ipilimumab plus nivolumab as post-transplant consolidation. Receptors were obtained from a female donor with multiple myeloma. Both conserved end residues are part of each CDR3. The order of the fields is D gene, clone size, V gene, J gene, CDR3 protein, CDR3 DNA. The D gene is left open where the match is weak. Size is omitted from some rows. Given values are once, few, many or a class for expanded clones.

NA	NA	TRBV27	TRBJ2-6	CASSLRSSGANVLTF	TGTGCCAGCAGTTTGCGGAGCTCTGGGGCCAACGTCCTGACTTTC
TRBD1	few	TRBV10-3	TRBJ2-3	CAISGGQFTDTQYF	TGTGCCATCAGTGGGGGACAGTTCACAGATACGCAGTATTTT
NA	once	TRBV5-5	TRBJ2-1	CASSLGRGEGEQFF	TGTGCCAGCAGCTTGGGGAGAGGGGAAGGGGAGCAGTTCTTC
NA	once	TRBV11-3	TRBJ2-7	CASSLAYEQYF	TGTGCCAGCAGCCTAGCCTACGAGCAGTACTTC
NA	NA	TRBV27	TRBJ1-4	CASSPSRATNEKLFF	TGTGCCAGCAGTCCCTCCAGGGCAACTAATGAAAAACTGTTTTTT
NA	NA	TRBV21-1	TRBJ2-7	CASSKEGNDGGYEQYF	TGTGCCAGCAGCAAAGAGGGGAACGATGGGGGCTACGAGCAGTACTTC
NA	NA	TRBV11-3	TRBJ1-1	CASSQSGTDTEAFF	TGTGCCAGCAGCCAGTCAGGTACGGACACTGAAGCTTTCTTT
NA	NA	TRBV28	TRBJ2-3	CASSPPDRNGQYF	TGTGCCAGCAGTCCCCCTGACAGGAACGGGCAGTATTTT
NA	NA	TRBV5-4	TRBJ2-5	CASSLPPGETQYF	TGTGCCAGCAGCCTACCCCCGGGGGAGACCCAGTACTTC
TRBD2	NA	TRBV5-1	TRBJ2-3	CASSGGLAGGPDTQYF	TGCGCCAGCAGCGGCGGACTAGCGGGAGGACCAGATACGCAGTATTTT
NA	NA	TRBV19	TRBJ1-1	CASSDRLNTEAFF	TGTGCCAGTAGCGACAGACTGAACACTGAAGCTTTCTTT
NA	NA	TRBV19	TRBJ2-3	CASSRLEITDTQYF	TGTGCCAGTAGTCGGCTAGAGATCACAGATACGCAGTATTTT
TRBD1	NA	TRBV28	TRBJ1-4	CASRETGTGGAKEKLFF	TGTGCCAGCAGAGAGACCGGGACAGGGGGCGCAAAAGAAAAACTGTTTTTT
NA	NA	TRBV19	TRBJ2-5	CATGTWETQYF	TGTGCCACCGGGACCTGGGAGACCCAGTACTTC
NA	NA	TRBV11-3	TRBJ2-1	CASSSSVGRSYNEQFF	TGTGCCAGCAGTTCCTCTGTAGGACGCTCCTACAATGAGCAGTTCTTC
NA	NA	TRBV5-1	TRBJ2-5	CASSANGQKEETQYF	TGCGCCAGCAGCGCGAACGGACAGAAGGAAGAGACCCAGTACTTC
NA	NA	TRBV2	TRBJ1-1	CASSEVAARILLDTEAFF	TGTGCCAGCAGTGAAGTAGCGGCCCGAATACTACTGGACACTGAAGCTTTCTTT
NA	NA	TRBV9	TRBJ1-1	CASDPEGRGIMNTEAFF	TGTGCCAGCGACCCAGAGGGCCGCGGGATAATGAACACTGAAGCTTTCTTT
NA	NA	TRBV7-2	TRBJ2-2	CASSLTGGVLTGELFF	TGTGCCAGCAGCTTAACGGGGGGCGTCTTAACCGGGGAGCTGTTTTTT
NA	NA	TRBV28	TRBJ2-3	CASRARGRSDTQYF	TGTGCCAGCAGGGCCCGGGGGAGGTCGGATACGCAGTATTTT
TRBD2	NA	TRBV19	TRBJ2-2	CASTGTSGYTGELFF	TGTGCCAGCACAGGGACTAGCGGATACACCGGGGAGCTGTTTTTT
NA	medium-sized	TRBV6-6	TRBJ2-1	CASSYMAENEQFF	TGTGCCAGCAGTTATATGGCTGAGAATGAGCAGTTCTTC
NA	NA	TRBV11-2	TRBJ1-2	CASSSTPTANYGYTF	TGTGCCAGCAGCTCCACCCCGACAGCGAACTATGGCTACACCTTC